The sequence of this TCR beta chain was determined in a study of T cell responses to AZD1222 COVID-19 vaccine. Study results and limitations: The repertoires were collected only after the peak T cell response.

The CDR3 has 13 amino acids. V lost 8 bases and J 3 bases, leaving 11 bases between the germline ends. CDR1 LNHNV and CDR2 YYDKDF come from the germline V gene (reference sequence). This clone was counted a few times. Its antigen is currently unknown. TCRdb keeps only in-frame clones here, not all; method: immunoSEQ multiplex PCR. The sample holds some 150,000 clones, around 90% seen once. Here the sequenced sample was peripheral blood, taken on day 0 of AZD1222 vaccination. The sequence derives from an adult in good health. The genes are TRBV15 and TRBJ1-5; D gene uncertain. The CDR3 bases are TGTGCCACCGCGGCCGTTGACAATCAGCCCCAGCATTTT. Translation: CATAAVDNQPQHF.